This T cell receptor beta chain was sequenced in a study of monozygotic twins with cystic fibrosis. Study outcomes and limitations: J usage was most co-twin-similar in 8 of 16 pairs, V in 13.

Comments on this clone: As yet, its antigen is unknown.

Here immunoSEQ multiplex PCR was the method, and the copy in TCRdb shows in-frame clones only, minus some. The table lists around 23,000 clones, less than 95% of them singletons, with 0.29% in the top ten. The CDR3 length is 17 residues. Germline V lookup: CDR1 SGDLS, CDR2 YYNGEE. V was pared by 3 bases and J by 4 bases, with 11 bases of the junction left unmatched. This rearrangement joins TRBV9 to TRBJ2-3; 10 bases match TRBD2. Sample: blood. The TCR was taken from a girl aged 2-10 years with cystic fibrosis. DNA for the CDR3: TGTGCCAGCAGCGCCCCAACCGGGACTAGCGAGTCAGATACGCAGTATTTT. Translating gives CASSAPTGTSESDTQYF.